The clone carrying this TCR beta chain was recorded once. The antigen remains unidentified. Profiled with immunoSEQ multiplex PCR; TCRdb holds only in-frame clones, not every one. The table lists some 130,000 clones, approximately 91% of them singletons, with under 6% in the top ten. Germline V gene data show CDR1 as SGHTA and CDR2 as FQGNSA. Trimming removed 1 base from V and 1 base from J, with 4 bases in between. The CDR3 consists of 13 residues. The source of the sample is a study of T cell responses to AZD1222 COVID-19 vaccine. Pooled in the analysis were second doses at about 4 or about 12 weeks. Study-wide findings and caveats: Donors were mostly white British, more females; clonal diversity possibly underestimated. Within unmutated variant regions lay the reported targets of nearly half of spike-specific TCRs.

The source material was peripheral blood, sampled 28 days after the second AZD1222 dose. The V call is TRBV7-2, the J call TRBJ1-1; D call uncertain. The sequence was obtained from an adult who received the AZD1222 COVID-19 vaccine. The CDR3 bases are TGTGCCAGCAGCTTAGTAAGGAACACTGAAGCTTTCTTT. Its protein product is CASSLVRNTEAFF.